This T cell receptor beta chain was sequenced during a study of blood T cell repertoires in COVID-19. As for the study in general: The United States, Italy and Spain supplied acute and convalescent COVID-19 samples.

The CDR3 contains 15 residues. J lost 5 bases, V lost 5 bases, and 7 bases had no gene match. Per germline, CDR1 MGHDK and CDR2 SYGVNS. Authors' processing steps: It was from reference gene primer amplification that nucleated cell counts were estimated. Sequencing used immunoSEQ multiplex PCR; TCRdb keeps in-frame clones, though not all of them. Clone size and the V and J calls come from that table; the DNA yielded D and trimming. The sample holds 270,000 or so clones, 85% seen once. The chain employs TRBV25-1 and TRBJ2-1; 9 nucleotides agree with TRBD1. Sequenced material: peripheral blood. This TCR came from a human donor in a cohort sampled during active COVID-19. The chain's CDR3 is CASSSPGTGHNEQFF. CDR3 coding DNA: TGTGCCAGCAGTTCGCCCGGGACAGGGCACAATGAGCAGTTCTTC.